These 17 T cell receptor beta chains were all obtained from the same sample, sequenced in a study of blood T cell repertoires in COVID-19. Produced via immunoSEQ multiplex PCR; TCRdb's table is partial and in-frame only. The sample shows 500,000 to 600,000 clones, less than 90% of them seen only once. Material for sequencing was peripheral blood. The receptors were gathered from a woman aged 45-65 years with COVID-19, enrolled during active disease.

The CDR3, as DNA: TGTGCCAGCAGCCAAGAGAGGGGGGGGACCGGGGAGCTGTTTTTT. Protein sequence: CASSQERGGTGELFF. The chain combines TRBV3-1 (or the pseudogene TRBV3-2) with TRBJ2-2; TRBD2 might be the D (7 bases). The CDR3 covers 15 residues. CDR1 is LGHDT, CDR2 YNNKEL, per germline (reference sequence). The germline V and J ends were trimmed by 0 bases and 5 bases, with 10 bases remaining between them.

CDR3 nucleotide sequence: TGTGCCAGCAATACCCGGGACAGGGGGCGGAATACGCAGTATTTT. It encodes CASNTRDRGRNTQYF. The chain uses TRBV6-5 and TRBJ2-3; TRBD1 aligns across 12 bases. The CDR3 contains 15 residues. Germline assignment: CDR1 MNHEY and CDR2 SVGAGI. Trimming cost V 7 bases and J 7 bases; bases outside gene matches: 9.

The V call is TRBV20-1, the J call TRBJ1-2; D is uncertain. Trimming removed 3 bases at V and 4 bases at J, with 21 bases between. This CDR3 has 16 residues. Germline loops: CDR1 DFQATT, CDR2 SNEGSKA (reference sequence). Here the CDR3 DNA reads TGCAGTGCTAGTTTTTCGGAGGGTCCGCGAACCTATGGCTACACCTTC. Encoded protein: CSASFSEGPRTYGYTF.

This sequence joins TRBV10-3 and TRBJ2-3; maybe TRBD2 (5 bases). V lost 6 bases to trimming and J lost 0 bases, with 13 bases between them. Germline V CDR1 and CDR2: ENHRY, SYGVKD. CDR3 length: 15 amino acids. Here the CDR3 reads CAISGEISSTDTQYF. As DNA, the CDR3 is TGTGCCATCAGCGGGGAAATTTCTAGCACAGATACGCAGTATTTT.

This clone was found once. This chain uses TRBV12-5 with TRBJ1-4, with D maybe TRBD1 (5 bases). This CDR3 comprises 14 residues. Trimming took 5 bases from V and 5 from J, leaving 12 bases between them. The germline V gene has CDR1 LGHNT and CDR2 FRNRAP. The CDR3 sequence is CASGARSGNEKLFF. The CDR3 region has the DNA TGTGCTAGTGGTGCCCGGTCAGGGAATGAAAAACTGTTTTTT.

The CDR3 DNA sequence: TGCGCCAGCAGCTTGCCAGGCGTGGACACTGAAGCTTTCTTT. It codes for CASSLPGVDTEAFF. The chain couples TRBV5-1 to TRBJ1-1, with unresolved D. The CDR3 length is 14 residues. V dropped 1 base and J dropped 3 bases, with 10 bases sitting between them. Germline V gene lookup returns CDR1 SGHRS and CDR2 YFSETQ.

The rearrangement uses TRBV19 and TRBJ2-3; tentatively, D is TRBD2 (5 bases). Germline lookup yields CDR1 LNHDA and CDR2 SQIVND (reference sequence). The length of the CDR3 is 13 residues. V lost 8 bases, J lost 6 bases, and 15 bases lay in between. In nucleotides, the CDR3 is TGTGCCAGTCGAAAAGTAGGCGGGGATACGCAGTATTTT. Translated: CASRKVGGDTQYF.

The chain couples TRBV18 to TRBJ1-5; no definite D call. Trimming removed 3 bases at V and 6 bases at J, with 12 bases between. Per germline, CDR1 KGHSH and CDR2 LQKENI. The length of the CDR3 is 14 residues. CDR3 nucleotides: TGTGCCAGCTCACCGGGCCGAAGTGGTCAGCCCCAGCATTTT. Its translation is CASSPGRSGQPQHF.

The rearrangement joins TRBV27 to TRBJ2-3, with 14 bases that match TRBD2. V shed 5 bases and J 4 bases; nucleotides not matched to a gene: 5. The germline V gene encodes CDR1 MNHEY and CDR2 SMNVEV (reference sequence). The CDR3 length is 16 residues. This chain's CDR3 is CASSPGLAGVPDTQYF. The CDR3 nucleotides read TGTGCCAGCAGTCCGGGACTAGCGGGGGTCCCAGATACGCAGTATTTT.

The chain combines TRBV18 with TRBJ1-2; TRBD1 matches at 9 bases. CDR1 is KGHSH and CDR2 is LQKENI in the germline V gene. This CDR3 is built from 15 residues. The V segment lost 3 bases and the J segment 6 bases; nucleotides outside the gene matches: 8. The CDR3: CASSPNLDRGDGYTF. CDR3 sequence (DNA): TGTGCCAGCTCACCCAACCTGGACAGGGGAGATGGCTACACCTTC.

V is TRBV29-1 and J is TRBJ1-4; the D gene is possibly TRBD1 (6 bases). Germline assignment: CDR1 SQVTM and CDR2 ANQGSEA. The CDR3 extends over 12 amino acids. The germline V and J ends were trimmed by 7 bases and 8 bases, with 14 bases remaining between them. In DNA form, the CDR3 reads TGCAGCGCCGCGAGGGACAAGGAAAAACTGTTTTTT. This translates into CSAARDKEKLFF.

The V and J genes are TRBV2 and TRBJ2-1; 7 bases are shared with TRBD1. Germline V CDR1 and CDR2: SNHLY, FYNNEI. The CDR3 is 15 amino acids. V dropped 5 bases and J dropped 1; count of bases not matched to a gene: 5. CDR3 in amino acids: CASSRDSASYNEQFF. CDR3 coding DNA: TGTGCCAGCAGTCGGGACAGCGCATCCTACAATGAGCAGTTCTTC.

The rearrangement uses TRBV9 and TRBJ1-1; D perhaps matches TRBD1 (5 bases). The V end was cut by 2 bases, the J end by 5 bases, with 16 bases between. There are 15 residues in the CDR3. Germline loops: CDR1 SGDLS, CDR2 YYNGEE. CDR3 residues: CASSVGAGRRTEAFF. The CDR3 DNA follows: TGTGCCAGCAGCGTCGGGGCGGGGAGAAGGACTGAAGCTTTCTTT.

This clone was picked up one time. This sequence joins TRBV30 and TRBJ1-2, with D possibly being TRBD1 (5 bases). CDR1 and CDR2 (germline): GTSNPN, SVGIG (reference sequence). The CDR3 covers 16 residues. The germline V and J ends were trimmed by 3 bases and 0 bases, with 17 bases remaining between them. This chain's CDR3 is CAWRGPKGISNYGYTF. CDR3 DNA: TGTGCCTGGAGAGGCCCCAAGGGGATATCTAACTATGGCTACACCTTC.

The rearrangement links TRBV10-3 to TRBJ2-3; the match to TRBD2 covers 10 bases. The trim removed 5 bases at V and 3 bases at J, leaving 11 bases unmatched. The CDR3 has 17 residues. The V gene's germline CDR1 is ENHRY and CDR2 SYGVKD. CDR3 protein: CAISPDRAGGLTDTQYF. The CDR3 DNA is TGTGCCATCAGTCCGGACAGAGCGGGGGGGTTGACAGATACGCAGTATTTT.

This chain links TRBV13 with TRBJ1-2; perhaps TRBD1 as D (5 bases). The germline V gene encodes CDR1 PRHDT and CDR2 FYEKMQ (reference sequence). The CDR3 is made up of 12 amino acids. V lost 5 bases to trimming and J lost 4 bases, with 8 bases between them. This chain's CDR3 is CASSLDSYGYTF. In DNA form, the CDR3 reads TGTGCCAGCAGCCTTGACAGCTATGGCTACACCTTC.

This chain's CDR3 is CASSLNRGLVDQPQHF. The CDR3 bases are TGTGCCAGCAGTTTAAACAGGGGGCTTGTTGATCAGCCCCAGCATTTT. The chain couples TRBV27 to TRBJ1-5, with 9 bases identical to TRBD1. Losses at the gene ends were 2 bases for V and 5 bases for J; bases not matched to a gene: 7. The CDR3 length is 16 residues. Germline V gene data show CDR1 as MNHEY and CDR2 as SMNVEV (reference sequence).